This T cell receptor (beta chain) was observed in a study of identical twins. A universal primer binding site was introduced by template switching. The final cDNA contained unique molecular identifiers. One entry per CDR3 protein, called by TCRdb with MiXCR from the 5' RACE reads. The sample has about 240,000 distinct CDR3 sequences; approximately 7.3% are singletons. This clonotype was counted a few times. Its antigen is currently unknown. Study-level findings and limits: Within cord blood, abundant beta clonotypes carried fewer insertions, but memory repertoires showed no such trend.

Germline V gene data show CDR1 as KGHDR and CDR2 as SFDVKD. The CDR3 length is 16 residues. Trimming took off 7 bases at V and 3 bases at J, with 18 bases between the two ends. These data also formed part of another study, on yellow fever vaccine responses in identical twins.

This chain links TRBV24-1 with TRBJ2-1, with D possibly TRBD2 on 5 matching bases. Sequencing input: CD8+ T cells sorted from blood. The source is a woman aged 18 to 35 in good health. CDR3 DNA sequence: TGTGCCACCAGCGGAGGTCGGGGAATCGACTACAATGAGCAGTTCTTC. It specifies CATSGGRGIDYNEQFF.